This T cell receptor beta chain emerged from a study of CD8+CD57+ T cells in acquired aplastic anemia. Study at large: Recorded DNA amounts for sorted CD4+ and CD8+ cells had an average of about 3.5 ug. Healthy donors averaged roughly 11 million reads for CD4+ cells.

General study results and limits: Found in both controls and patients were around 29 CD8+ CDR3 sequences.

In regard to this clonotype: The antigen remains undetermined.

Profiling that covered TCR beta VDJ and CDR3 relied on genomic DNA as its template. TCRdb analysed the reads with MiXCR anew, one entry per CDR3 protein. The sample records under 250,000 distinct CDR3 sequences, 34% being singletons. Source material: sorted CD4+, CD8+, or CD8+CD57+ T cells (not recorded which) from PBMCs. The source of this sequence is a human donor in good health, serving as a control.

CDR3 in DNA: TGCGCCAGCAGCTTGGGCGTCGTGACAGTTAACTATGGCTACACCTTC. It specifies CASSLGVVTVNYGYTF. The V gene is TRBV5-1, the J gene TRBJ1-2; maybe TRBD1 (5 bases). V lost 0 bases and J 1 base, leaving 13 bases between the germline ends. The CDR3 has 16 residues. Germline V CDR1 and CDR2: SGHRS, YFSETQ. The full variable domain, with the rest looked up from reference TRBV5-1 and TRBJ1-2, is KAGVTQTPRYLIKTRGQQVTLSCSPISGHRSVSWYQQTPGQGLQFLFEYFSETQRNKGNFPGRFSGRQFSNSRSEMNVSTLELGDSALYLCASSLGVVTVNYGYTFGSGTRLTVV.